The rows below give T cell receptor beta chains drawn from one sample of a study of blood T cell repertoires in COVID-19. Assay: immunoSEQ multiplex PCR; the TCRdb copy retains only in-frame clones and omits some. The sample carries approximately 89,000 clones, over 80% recorded once. The sequenced material came from peripheral blood. The receptors were sampled from a woman in her 70s with active or convalescent COVID-19. Both conserved end residues are part of each CDR3. Each record gives: D gene, V gene, clone size, J gene, CDR3 DNA, CDR3 protein. D genes are given only for firm matches. Rows give clone size only sometimes, using once, few, many, or a class for an expanded clone.

TRBD1,TRBV6-1,few,TRBJ2-1,TGTGCCAGCAGTGATGGGGACAGGGGGTTCAATGAGCAGTTCTTC,CASSDGDRGFNEQFF
TRBD1,TRBV3-1/TRBV3-2,.,TRBJ1-6,TGTGCCAGCAGACCAACAGGGGGAGGTAATTCACCCCTCCACTTT,CASRPTGGGNSPLHF
.,TRBV7-9,once,TRBJ2-5,TGTGCCAGCAGCTTAGTTGATCCAGGGTGGAGAGAGACCCAGTACTTC,CASSLVDPGWRETQYF
.,TRBV27,.,TRBJ1-1,TGTGCCAGCAGCGCTGACAGGACCCGCCTAGTAGCTTTCTTT,CASSADRTRLVAFF
TRBD1,TRBV4-2,once,TRBJ1-1,TGTGCCAGCAGCCAAGGGGCGGCAGGGGGCCTAGACACTGAAGCTTTCTTT,CASSQGAAGGLDTEAFF
TRBD1,TRBV5-6,.,TRBJ1-3,TGTGCCAGCAGCTACACCGGGACAGGAGGAAACACCATATATTTT,CASSYTGTGGNTIYF
TRBD1,TRBV19,.,TRBJ2-1,TGTGCCAGTAGTATAGTCCGCGGTGGGACAGGGCAGAATGAGCAGTTCTTC,CASSIVRGGTGQNEQFF
TRBD1,TRBV6-6,.,TRBJ2-3,TGTGCCAGCAGGACAGGGTTCCGCACAGATACGCAGTATTTT,CASRTGFRTDTQYF
.,TRBV2,.,TRBJ1-2,TGTGCCAGCAGTGAAGACAGGTTCTATGGCTACACCTTC,CASSEDRFYGYTF
.,TRBV5-1,.,TRBJ2-1,TGCGCCAGCAGCTATGAGCGGTTCTACAATGAGCAGTTCTTC,CASSYERFYNEQFF
TRBD2,TRBV7-2,.,TRBJ2-3,TGTGCCAGCAGCTTCGCGGGGACTAGGGGCACAGATACGCAGTATTTT,CASSFAGTRGTDTQYF
TRBD1,TRBV24-1,.,TRBJ2-2,TGTGCCACCAGTGCCGGACAGGGAGGCATCACCGGGGAGCTGTTTTTT,CATSAGQGGITGELFF
TRBD1,TRBV4-2,.,TRBJ1-2,TGTGCCAGCAGTCCACAGGGGGACTATGGCTACACCTTC,CASSPQGDYGYTF
.,TRBV7-2,.,TRBJ1-2,TGTGCCAGCAGCTTATACTCTAACTATGGCTACACCTTC,CASSLYSNYGYTF
.,TRBV6-2/TRBV6-3,.,TRBJ1-5,TGTGCCAGCAGTTACAGTGGTCGAGGGTCCAATCAGCCCCAGCATTTT,CASSYSGRGSNQPQHF
TRBD1,TRBV4-1,.,TRBJ1-1,TGCGCCAGCAGCCCGACAGGGGTCCTAGCTGAAGCTTTCTTT,CASSPTGVLAEAFF
.,TRBV21-1,.,TRBJ2-3,TGTGCCAGCAGCAAGAGTATCGGGCTAGCGGGGGGAACAGATACGCAGTATTTT,CASSKSIGLAGGTDTQYF
.,TRBV5-4,.,TRBJ2-6,TGTGCCAGCAGCTTACCCCAGGAAGCTGGGGCCAACGTCCTGACTTTC,CASSLPQEAGANVLTF
TRBD1,TRBV6-5,.,TRBJ1-1,TGTGCCAGCAGTAGTAGGGACAGATACACTGAAGCTTTCTTT,CASSSRDRYTEAFF
.,TRBV19,once,TRBJ1-5,TGTGCCAGTAGTATATTGGAGAGCAATCAGCCCCAGCATTTT,CASSILESNQPQHF
TRBD1,TRBV28,.,TRBJ1-5,TGTGCCAGCAGCGACCGACAGGGGAGGCAGCATTTT,CASSDRQGRQHF
.,TRBV18,.,TRBJ2-3,TGTGCCAGCTCACCACCCCAGGGGAGTTTGACAATGTTCACAGATACGCAGTATTTT,CASSPPQGSLTMFTDTQYF
.,TRBV28,.,TRBJ1-5,TGTGCCAGCAGTCACGACACGTATAGCAATCAGCCCCAGCATTTT,CASSHDTYSNQPQHF
.,TRBV5-1,.,TRBJ2-7,TGCGCCAGCGGGGAAACAGGGTCCTACGAGCAGTACTTC,CASGETGSYEQYF
.,TRBV6-5,.,TRBJ2-7,TGTGCCAGCAGTTACTCGCACAGCTCCTACGAGCAGTACTTC,CASSYSHSSYEQYF
.,TRBV3-1/TRBV3-2,.,TRBJ1-3,TGTGCCAGCAGCCAACTCTCTGGAAACACCATATATTTT,CASSQLSGNTIYF
.,TRBV7-9,.,TRBJ1-1,TGTGCCAGCAGCCAGGACACCAACACTGAAGCTTTCTTT,CASSQDTNTEAFF
.,TRBV18,.,TRBJ1-2,TGTGCCAGCTCACCCCTCCCCGGGGGGGCCAACTATGGCTACACCTTC,CASSPLPGGANYGYTF
.,TRBV10-3,.,TRBJ1-6,TGTGCCATCAGTGAGTCCCGGGGATCGGGTTCACCCCTCCACTTT,CAISESRGSGSPLHF
TRBD1,TRBV27,.,TRBJ1-2,TGTGCCAGCGGGACGTCGGGACAGGGGAGATGGGGCTACACCTTC,CASGTSGQGRWGYTF
.,TRBV25-1,.,TRBJ1-2,TGTGCCAGCAATCGGGATAACTATGGCTACACCTTC,CASNRDNYGYTF
.,TRBV3-1/TRBV3-2,.,TRBJ2-7,TGTGCCAGCAGCCCCTCGGGGGACTCCTACGAGCAGTACTTC,CASSPSGDSYEQYF
.,TRBV27,.,TRBJ1-1,TGTGCCAGCAGCCCGGGAGGGGGGCGGCACACTGAAGCTTTCTTT,CASSPGGGRHTEAFF
TRBD1,TRBV7-9,.,TRBJ2-3,TGTGCCGCCGAAGGGGGCGCTGGCACAGATACGCAGTATTTT,CAAEGGAGTDTQYF
.,TRBV24-1,.,TRBJ1-2,TGTGCCACCAGTGGGGACTCCCGGGGCTACACCTTC,CATSGDSRGYTF
TRBD2,TRBV7-9,once,TRBJ2-3,TGTGCCAGCAGCTTAATGGCGGGGGGCACAGATACGCAGTATTTT,CASSLMAGGTDTQYF
TRBD1,TRBV5-1,.,TRBJ1-1,TGCGCCAGCAGCAGAAGGACAGGGGAGTCCACTGAAGCTTTCTTT,CASSRRTGESTEAFF
TRBD1,TRBV6-5,.,TRBJ1-5,TGTGCCAGCAGTTACTACAGGGGAGAGGGTCAGCCCCAGCATTTT,CASSYYRGEGQPQHF
TRBD1,TRBV4-1,.,TRBJ1-3,TGCGCCAGCAGCCAAGATGGACAGGCCTCTGGAAACACCATATATTTT,CASSQDGQASGNTIYF
.,TRBV6-6,.,TRBJ2-7,TGTGCCAGCGGCGATGCAGACAGGCTCGGCTACGAGCAGTACTTC,CASGDADRLGYEQYF
.,TRBV3-1/TRBV3-2,.,TRBJ2-2,TGTGCCAGCAGACCACAGGGAAAGAACACCGGGGAGCTGTTTTTT,CASRPQGKNTGELFF
.,TRBV4-1,.,TRBJ2-3,TGCGCCAGCAGCCAAGGGACTACCAGCACAGATACGCAGTATTTT,CASSQGTTSTDTQYF
TRBD1,TRBV18,.,TRBJ1-2,TGTGCCAGCTCACCACTAGACACCTTAGGGACAGGGAGGAGCTATGGCTACACCTTC,CASSPLDTLGTGRSYGYTF
TRBD2,TRBV10-3,.,TRBJ2-3,TGTGCCGCAGGCCCTAGCGGGGGGGCTGATACGCAGTATTTT,CAAGPSGGADTQYF
.,TRBV15,.,TRBJ1-4,TGTGCCACCAGCTCTGACAGGACCGGGGAAAAACTGTTTTTT,CATSSDRTGEKLFF
.,TRBV9,.,TRBJ2-5,TGTGCCAGCAGCGTAGGGGGCAGGGGACAAGAGACCCAGTACTTC,CASSVGGRGQETQYF
.,TRBV18,.,TRBJ1-3,TGTGCCAGCTCACCAAGTTACGGTTTGAGCTCTGGAAACACCATATATTTT,CASSPSYGLSSGNTIYF
.,TRBV27,.,TRBJ2-3,TGTGCCAGCAGTTTATCGCGGGGGCGAGGCACAGATACGCAGTATTTT,CASSLSRGRGTDTQYF
.,TRBV19,.,TRBJ1-1,TGTGCCAGTAGGTCAGGTATCAACACTGAAGCTTTCTTT,CASRSGINTEAFF
TRBD1,TRBV5-4,.,TRBJ1-3,TGTGCCAGCAGCCCCGGAAGACAGGGGGCGGTTGGAAACACCATATATTTT,CASSPGRQGAVGNTIYF